This T cell receptor (beta chain) was sequenced in a study of T cells in Graves' hyperthyroidism and ophthalmopathy. For the study at large: Peripheral blood was acquired at first diagnosis, ahead of any therapy whatsoever.

The investigators amplified TCR beta CDR3 regions from RNA transcripts. Initially, a first-round RT-PCR of the TCR CDR3 employed the HTBI primer set. TCRdb independently ran MiXCR on the multiplex PCR reads; one entry per CDR3 protein. The table has about half a million distinct CDR3 sequences, 20% to 25% seen once. Germline values: CDR1 LGHNT, CDR2 FRNRAP. Germline trimming cut 5 bases from V and 2 bases from J; bases unmatched to any gene: 1. CDR3 length: 14 amino acids. This clonotype appeared many times. Exclusions: uncontrolled infection, other autoimmune disease, pregnancy, lactation. The PBMCs were taken from 10 ml of fresh peripheral blood.

This receptor was obtained from a man between 18 and 29 years old with Graves' hyperthyroidism. Sequenced sample: blood. This chain uses TRBV12-5 with TRBJ1-5, with 9 bases fitting TRBD1. The CDR3 here is CASGRDRGNQPQHF. The CDR3, as DNA: TGTGCTAGTGGTCGGGACAGGGGCAATCAGCCCCAGCATTTT. Based on the CDR3 plus reference TRBV12-5 and TRBJ1-5, the full variable domain is DARVTQTPRHKVTEMGQEVTMRCQPILGHNTVFWYRQTMMQGLELLAYFRNRAPLDDSGMPKDRFSAEMPDATLATLKIQPSEPRDSAVYFCASGRDRGNQPQHFGDGTRLSIL.